The next 18 T cell receptor beta chains were all read from a single sample in a study of T cell changes during pregnancy in multiple sclerosis (dated by TCRdb to the late 2010s). Library preparation was by the immunoSEQ multiplex PCR assay. This is the immuneACCESS table as TCRdb keeps it, with only in-frame sequences that have V and J called. A part of the clones is gone; compared with another copy, unresolved V genes explain less than half, and the rest is unexplained. In this sample the table shows about 60,000 clones, 93% of which occur a single time. The ten biggest clones cover around 1.7% of the sample. Source: peripheral blood, taken after pregnancy. The source of these receptors is a female donor with multiple sclerosis, enrolled in a pregnancy study.

The genes are TRBV6-5 and TRBJ2-3; 11 positions agree with TRBD2. The CDR3 length is 15 residues. Looked up from germline, CDR1 is MNHEY and CDR2 is SVGAGI. V lost 11 bases to trimming and J lost 3 bases; unmatched junction nucleotides: 10. The CDR3 region has the DNA TGTGCCTCGGCGACTAGCGGGGCACGAACAGATACGCAGTATTTT. It yields the protein CASATSGARTDTQYF.

The gene calls are TRBV15 and TRBJ2-7; no clear D. Germline V gene sequence: CDR1 LNHNV, CDR2 YYDKDF (reference sequence). There are 13 residues in the CDR3. V was pared by 0 bases and J by 2 bases, with 5 bases between. CDR3 DNA: TGTGCCACCAGCAGAGATTATACCTACGAGCAGTACTTC. This codes for CATSRDYTYEQYF.

The J gene is TRBJ1-3, the V gene TRBV19, with 10 positions matching TRBD1. Germline lookup yields CDR1 LNHDA and CDR2 SQIVND (reference sequence). This CDR3 region has 14 residues. J was trimmed by 7 bases and V by 5 bases; bases with no gene match: 5. The CDR3 sequence is CASSAGTGANTIYF. The CDR3 DNA sequence: TGTGCCAGTAGTGCCGGGACAGGGGCTAACACCATATATTTT.

This chain uses TRBV14 with TRBJ2-1, with TRBD2 identical over 7 bases. The CDR3 has 16 amino acids. The V gene's germline CDR1 is SGHDN and CDR2 FVKESK. The junction had 11 bases not matched to a gene; V was cut back by 4 bases and J by 5 bases. The CDR3 protein is CASSLPGGRKNNEQFF. The CDR3 DNA is TGTGCCAGCAGCCTGCCGGGCGGGAGAAAGAACAATGAGCAGTTCTTC.

The V call is TRBV27, the J call TRBJ2-7; 8 positions agree with TRBD1. Germline loops: CDR1 MNHEY, CDR2 SMNVEV (reference sequence). The CDR3 covers 13 residues. V gave up 6 bases and J gave up 10 bases; unmatched junction bases: 11. Here the CDR3 reads CASSQRQGTIQYF. CDR3 DNA sequence: TGTGCCAGCAGCCAAAGACAGGGGACAATCCAGTACTTC.

The rearrangement links TRBV29-1 to TRBJ2-7; perhaps TRBD1 as D (5 bases). The germline V and J ends were trimmed by 4 bases and 7 bases, with 20 bases remaining between them. The germline V gene encodes CDR1 SQVTM and CDR2 ANQGSEA. There are 14 residues in the CDR3. This CDR3 is CSVVGQGGVGEQYF. In DNA form, the CDR3 reads TGCAGCGTTGTAGGGCAGGGTGGGGTTGGGGAGCAGTACTTC.

The V and J genes are TRBV7-9 and TRBJ1-1; D gene ambiguous. Germline CDR1 reads SEHNR; CDR2 reads FQNEAQ (reference sequence). Trimming took 5 bases from V and 0 from J, leaving 13 bases between them. The CDR3 sequence is 15 residues long. The CDR3 nucleotides are TGTGCCAGCAGCCTAGGGTGGGCAATGAACACTGAAGCTTTCTTT. It yields the protein CASSLGWAMNTEAFF.

This clone has just one count. CDR3 residues: CASSQGAGYYGYTF. CDR3 in DNA: TGTGCCAGCAGCCAAGGCGCAGGGTACTATGGCTACACCTTC. The rearrangement uses TRBV14 and TRBJ1-2, with D tentatively TRBD1 (5 bases). Between the trimmed V and J ends, which lost 1 base and 3 bases, there was a span of 9 bases. The CDR3 is 14 amino acids. The germline V gene has CDR1 SGHDN and CDR2 FVKESK.

The table lists this clone with a few counts. This sequence joins TRBV2 and TRBJ2-5; TRBD2 might be the D (6 bases). CDR1 and CDR2 from the germline V gene are SNHLY and FYNNEI. This CDR3 has 14 amino acids. Between the trimmed V and J ends, which lost 7 bases and 1 base, there was a span of 13 bases. Written as DNA, the CDR3 is TGTGCCAGCAACCCTAGCGCGTTCCAAGAGACCCAGTACTTC. The encoded protein is CASNPSAFQETQYF. Based on the CDR3 plus reference TRBV2 and TRBJ2-5, the full variable domain is EPEVTQTPSHQVTQMGQEVILRCVPISNHLYFYWYRQILGQKVEFLVSFYNNEISEKSEIFDDQFSVERPDGSNFTLKIRSTKLEDSAMYFCASNPSAFQETQYFGPGTRLLVL.

This chain uses TRBV6-4 with TRBJ2-1; D is possibly TRBD1 (5 bases). The CDR3 spans 13 residues. Germline CDR1 and CDR2: MRHNA and SNTAGT. V dropped 3 bases and J dropped 8 bases, with 11 bases sitting between them. CDR3 in amino acids: CASSESGRHEQFF. CDR3 DNA: TGTGCCAGCAGTGAATCAGGGCGCCATGAGCAGTTCTTC.

The chain carries TRBV5-5 and TRBJ2-2, with 7 positions matching TRBD1. Germline lookup yields CDR1 SGHKS and CDR2 YYEKEE (reference sequence). The J segment lost 4 bases and the V segment lost 0 bases, leaving 3 bases of the junction unmatched. The CDR3 length is 15 residues. The CDR3 loop reads CASSLGGGFTGELFF. The CDR3 DNA is TGTGCCAGCAGCTTGGGAGGGGGCTTCACCGGGGAGCTGTTTTTT.

The J gene is TRBJ2-5, the V gene TRBV6-1, with 9 positions matching TRBD1. This CDR3 has 13 amino acids. V lost 5 bases to trimming and J lost 5 bases; unmatched junction nucleotides: 3. Per the germline V gene, CDR1 is MNHNS and CDR2 is SASEGT. CDR3: CASSRDRDETQYF. The CDR3 DNA sequence: TGTGCCAGCAGTAGGGACAGGGACGAGACCCAGTACTTC.

J is TRBJ2-3 and V is TRBV4-3; TRBD1 agrees at 8 bases. The ends lost 1 base at V and 5 bases at J; junction bases unmatched: 2. In germline, CDR1 is LGHNA, CDR2 YSLEER. The CDR3 is 14 amino acids. CDR3 nucleotide sequence: TGCGCCAGCAGCCAAGGCAGGGGGCAAGATACGCAGTATTTT. It yields the protein CASSQGRGQDTQYF.

A single count supports this clone. Other DNA sequences within the sample encode an identical CDR3. V gene TRBV7-9 combines with J gene TRBJ2-3, with a possible D match to TRBD2 (5 bases). Trimming left V 5 bases short and J 3 bases short, with 9 bases between. The CDR3 consists of 13 residues. The germline CDR1 and CDR2 sequences are SEHNR and FQNEAQ (reference sequence). The CDR3 loop is CASSPRVTDTQYF. The CDR3 DNA reads TGTGCCAGCAGCCCGAGGGTGACAGATACGCAGTATTTT.

This clone occurred a few times. The rearrangement links TRBV9 to TRBJ2-2, with 11 bases identical to TRBD1. The germline CDR1 and CDR2 sequences are SGDLS and YYNGEE. After removal of 5 bases from V and 7 bases from J, the junction contained 7 bases not matched to a gene. This CDR3 is 15 amino acids long. The CDR3 nucleotides read TGTGCCAGCAGGGACCCGGGACAGGGGGGCGGGGAGCTGTTTTTT. Its protein product is CASRDPGQGGGELFF.

This chain links TRBV12-5 with TRBJ1-1; D call uncertain. The V end lost 4 bases, the J end lost 1 base, and 10 bases lay between the germline ends. The CDR3 is made up of 14 amino acids. Germline assignment: CDR1 LGHNT and CDR2 FRNRAP. The CDR3 protein is CASGSRQANTEAFF. In DNA form, the CDR3 reads TGTGCTAGTGGTTCCAGGCAGGCGAACACTGAAGCTTTCTTT.

This chain uses TRBV11-2 with TRBJ2-7; TRBD2 matches at 7 bases. CDR3 length equals 14 residues. The V gene's germline CDR1 is SGHAT and CDR2 FQNNGV. Trimming at V came to 3 bases and at J to 6 bases, leaving 8 bases not matched to a gene. The CDR3 here is CASSFGGRRGEQYF. In nucleotides, the CDR3 is TGTGCCAGCAGCTTTGGCGGGAGAAGGGGCGAGCAGTACTTC. Based on the CDR3 plus reference TRBV11-2 and TRBJ2-7, the full variable domain is EAGVAQSPRYKIIEKRQSVAFWCNPISGHATLYWYQQILGQGPKLLIQFQNNGVVDDSQLPKDRFSAERLKGVDSTLKIQPAKLEDSAVYLCASSFGGRRGEQYFGPGTRLTVT.

The CDR3: CASSITQGLGYGYTF. The CDR3 region has the DNA TGTGCCAGTAGTATTACGCAGGGATTAGGTTATGGCTACACCTTC. The chain combines TRBV19 with TRBJ1-2, with a tentative D call TRBD1 (5 bases). CDR1 and CDR2 (germline): LNHDA, SQIVND (reference sequence). This CDR3 contains 15 residues. Trimming left V 3 bases short and J 5 bases short, with 16 bases between.